A selection of T cell receptor beta chains follows, all from one sample in a study of cytomegalovirus exposure and HLA in healthy donors. The repertoire was sequenced with immunoSEQ multiplex PCR; TCRdb's copy has only in-frame clones and lacks some. The sample comprises about 210,000 clones, approximately 80% of which are singletons, and roughly 10% rests with the top ten. Sequenced input: PBMCs. Every receptor here comes from a woman in her 50s in good health and CMV-seropositive. Both conserved end residues are part of each CDR3. The D gene is left open where the match is weak. A row's size may be missing; if present it is once, few, many or a size class.

- | TRBJ1-2 | TRBV6-6 | - | TGTGCCAGCAGTTACTCAACAGCCAACTATGGCTACACCTTC | CASSYSTANYGYTF
few | TRBJ1-4 | TRBV2 | TRBD1 | TGTGCCAGCCGCCAGGGACAGGGCGAGAGGGAACTGTTTTTT | CASRQGQGERELFF
- | TRBJ2-7 | TRBV2 | - | TGTGCCAGCAGTCCCTTAGGAGGGGGGGGGTCCTACGAGCAGTACTTC | CASSPLGGGGSYEQYF
- | TRBJ1-4 | TRBV6-5 | - | TGTGCCAGCAGTTGGGCAGGGGTAACGGGGGAAAAACTGTTTTTT | CASSWAGVTGEKLFF
- | TRBJ2-1 | TRBV9 | - | TGTGCCAGCAGCGTATACCGGGGACTTTACAATGAGCAGTTCTTC | CASSVYRGLYNEQFF
- | TRBJ2-7 | TRBV5-4 | TRBD1 | TGTGCCAGCAGCTTTCACGACAGGGCGGGTTCGGACGAGCAGTACTTC | CASSFHDRAGSDEQYF
- | TRBJ2-1 | TRBV7-9 | TRBD2 | TGTGCCAGCAGCTTAGCCTCGGGAGGTGGGTCCTACAATGAGCAGTTCTTC | CASSLASGGGSYNEQFF
- | TRBJ2-3 | TRBV20-1 | - | TGCAGTGCTAGAGGGCCAGATACGCAGTATTTT | CSARGPDTQYF
- | TRBJ2-3 | TRBV5-6 | TRBD1 | TGTGCCAGCAAGACAGGGACCCGCACAGATACGCAGTATTTT | CASKTGTRTDTQYF
- | TRBJ1-1 | TRBV29-1 | - | TGCAGCGCCTATACAGAACAGAACACTGAAGCTTTCTTT | CSAYTEQNTEAFF
few | TRBJ1-4 | TRBV7-9 | - | TGTGCCAGCAGCTTAGGGCCAACAACTAATGAAAAACTGTTTTTT | CASSLGPTTNEKLFF
- | TRBJ2-1 | TRBV6-5 | - | TGTGCCAGCAGCCAGGGCTACAATGAGCAGTTCTTC | CASSQGYNEQFF
- | TRBJ2-5 | TRBV13 | TRBD2 | TGTGCCAGCAGCCTTACTAGCGGGGAGGTGGAAGAGACCCAGTACTTC | CASSLTSGEVEETQYF
- | TRBJ2-3 | TRBV10-1 | - | TGCGCCAGCAGTGATCCAGCAAGCGGCACAGATACGCAGTATTTT | CASSDPASGTDTQYF
once | TRBJ2-1 | TRBV7-9 | TRBD2 | TGTGCCAGCATCAGACATGGGGGGGGAGCCTCCTACAATGAGCAGTTCTTC | CASIRHGGGASYNEQFF
- | TRBJ1-1 | TRBV19 | TRBD1 | TGTGCCAGTAGGGGACAGGGTTATGAAGCTTTCTTT | CASRGQGYEAFF
few | TRBJ1-1 | TRBV21-1 | - | TGTGCCAGCAGCAATTCCTTCAGGGGAAAGTGGGACACTGAAGCTTTCTTT | CASSNSFRGKWDTEAFF
- | TRBJ1-5 | TRBV28 | - | TGTGCCAGCAGTTTCCAACAGGGAGGGCATCAGCCCCAGCATTTT | CASSFQQGGHQPQHF
- | TRBJ1-1 | TRBV6-5 | TRBD1 | TGTGCCAGCATAAGAGCAGGGGGGCAGGATGAAGCTTTCTTT | CASIRAGGQDEAFF
- | TRBJ2-3 | TRBV5-1 | - | TGCGCCAGCAGCTTTTCTGGACAAGGCACAGATACGCAGTATTTT | CASSFSGQGTDTQYF
- | TRBJ2-2 | TRBV7-9 | TRBD1 | TGTGCCAGCAGCCTAGACAGGGGGATGGAGAACACCGGGGAGCTGTTTTTT | CASSLDRGMENTGELFF
- | TRBJ1-1 | TRBV7-9 | - | TGTGCCAGCAGCCCGGCGGGGTTGAACACTGAAGCTTTCTTT | CASSPAGLNTEAFF
- | TRBJ2-7 | TRBV2 | - | TGTGCCAGCAGTGAAGCGCTTCGGTCAGGGCTCTACGAGCAGTACTTC | CASSEALRSGLYEQYF
once | TRBJ2-1 | TRBV5-1 | - | TGCGCCAGCAGCTTGGGACAGTCCTACAATGAGCAGTTCTTC | CASSLGQSYNEQFF
- | TRBJ1-4 | TRBV28 | - | TGTGCCAGCAGTTTACCCATGCCAGCAACTAATGAAAAACTGTTTTTT | CASSLPMPATNEKLFF
- | TRBJ2-7 | TRBV10-3 | TRBD1 | TGTGCCATCAGTGAGTCCCCGGGACAGGGCGAGCAGTACTTC | CAISESPGQGEQYF
- | TRBJ2-1 | TRBV9 | TRBD1 | TGTGCCAGCAGACTGACAGGGAGCAATGAGCAGTTCTTC | CASRLTGSNEQFF
- | TRBJ1-4 | TRBV5-1 | TRBD1 | TGCGCCAGCAGCTCCTCGCAACCGGGACAGGGAAAAAAACTGTTTTTT | CASSSSQPGQGKKLFF
- | TRBJ2-7 | TRBV5-1 | - | TGCGCCAGCAGCTTGAAGGAGCACTCCTACGAGCAGTACTTC | CASSLKEHSYEQYF
few | TRBJ1-4 | TRBV4-2 | - | TGTGCCAGCAGCCAACAGGGGAGGGATGAAAAACTGTTTTTT | CASSQQGRDEKLFF
- | TRBJ1-6 | TRBV29-1 | - | TGCAGCGTTGGGAGCGATTATAATTCACCCCTCCACTTT | CSVGSDYNSPLHF
- | TRBJ2-7 | TRBV4-1 | TRBD2 | TGCGCCAGCAGCCCCATGCCGGGACTAGGGTCAGGAGAGCAGTACTTC | CASSPMPGLGSGEQYF
once | TRBJ2-5 | TRBV27 | TRBD2 | TGTGCCAGCAGTTCCGGACCGGGTAGCGGGGGGGCTCGAGAGACCCAGTACTTC | CASSSGPGSGGARETQYF
- | TRBJ1-5 | TRBV30 | TRBD1 | TGTGCCTGGAGTATGACAGGGGGTGGAGTAAATCAGCCCCAGCATTTT | CAWSMTGGGVNQPQHF
- | TRBJ2-2 | TRBV7-2 | - | TGTGCCAGCAGGAAGGCAGGGGAAGGCACCGGGGAGCTGTTTTTT | CASRKAGEGTGELFF
- | TRBJ2-3 | TRBV5-6 | - | TGTGCCAGCAGCTTGTTTGGGGGCGCAGGGAGCACAGATACGCAGTATTTT | CASSLFGGAGSTDTQYF
- | TRBJ1-5 | TRBV6-5 | - | TGTGCCAGCAGCCCAGGGTGGGGACAGCCCCAGCATTTT | CASSPGWGQPQHF
- | TRBJ1-5 | TRBV21-1 | - | TGTGCCAGCAGCAAGGACAGGTGGAATCAGCCCCAGCATTTT | CASSKDRWNQPQHF
- | TRBJ1-2 | TRBV9 | - | TGTGCCAGCAGCAATACAGGGTTTGGGTCCTACACCTTC | CASSNTGFGSYTF
- | TRBJ1-4 | TRBV5-1 | - | TGCGCCAGCAGCTTGGCCCCGACCGGGAATGAAAAACTGTTTTTT | CASSLAPTGNEKLFF
- | TRBJ2-3 | TRBV4-3 | - | TGCGCCAGCAGCCACACAGGGTGGTCGGAGTCAGATACGCAGTATTTT | CASSHTGWSESDTQYF